One sample yielded the 32 T cell receptor beta chains listed below, sequenced in a study of T cells after yellow fever vaccination. One entry per CDR3 protein results from TCRdb running MiXCR on the 5' RACE reads. The repertoire consists of some 290,000 distinct CDR3 sequences, with around 10% occurring once and the leading ten covering approximately 3.3%. This specimen was CD4+ T cells sorted from PBMCs, taken 45 days after the yellow fever booster vaccination. The source is a man aged 18 to 30 who received the YFV17D yellow fever vaccine.

This chain joins TRBV6-4 and TRBJ2-1, with 10 bases identical to TRBD2. The CDR3 consists of 15 residues. Germline V gene lookup returns CDR1 MRHNA and CDR2 SNTAGT. Trimming took 3 bases from V and 8 from J; bases not matched to a gene: 7. The DNA for the CDR3 is TGTGCCAGCAGTGATCGACTAGCGGGTCTGGATGAGCAGTTCTTC. Translating gives CASSDRLAGLDEQFF.

This clonotype was seen at least ten times. The rearrangement uses TRBV5-6 and TRBJ2-3; no firm D call. Trimming took 2 bases from V and 0 from J, leaving 10 bases between them. Germline-derived CDR1 and CDR2 are SGHDT and YYEEEE. The CDR3 has 15 residues. The CDR3 DNA is TGTGCCAGCAGCTTTGACTTGGCTAGCACAGATACGCAGTATTTT. Protein: CASSFDLASTDTQYF.

V usage is TRBV7-9 and J usage is TRBJ1-1; TRBD1 agrees at 10 bases. Looked up from germline, CDR1 is SEHNR and CDR2 is FQNEAQ (reference sequence). This CDR3 region has 16 residues. Unmatched junction bases numbered 2, after V lost 1 base and J lost 0 bases. Here the CDR3 DNA reads TGTGCCAGCAGCTTAGATGGGACAGGGGTGAACACTGAAGCTTTCTTT. Residues: CASSLDGTGVNTEAFF. The full variable domain, in which reference TRBV7-9 and TRBJ1-1 provide the parts outside the CDR3, is DTGVSQNPRHKITKRGQNVTFRCDPISEHNRLYWYRQTLGQGPEFLTYFQNEAQLEKSRLLSDRFSAERPKGSFSTLEIQRTEQGDSAMYLCASSLDGTGVNTEAFFGQGTRLTVV.

This clonotype was picked up a small number of times. The chain carries TRBV4-1 and TRBJ2-1; possibly TRBD1 or TRBD2 for D (7 bases each). The CDR3 covers 13 residues. Germline V CDR1 and CDR2: MGHRA, YSYEKL. V dropped 0 bases and J dropped 14 bases, with 14 bases sitting between them. CDR3: CASSQDQGGRKFF. DNA for the CDR3: TGCGCCAGCAGCCAAGATCAGGGGGGGCGGAAGTTCTTC.

The CDR3 sequence is CASSNLTGTAYEKLFF. The CDR3, as DNA: TGCGCCAGCAGCAACCTGACCGGGACAGCTTATGAAAAACTGTTTTTT. The rearrangement uses TRBV5-1 and TRBJ1-4; 7 bases are a match to TRBD1. The J segment lost 6 bases and the V segment lost 4 bases, leaving 12 bases of the junction unmatched. The germline CDR1 and CDR2 sequences are SGHRS and YFSETQ. CDR3 length: 16 residues. The full variable domain, with the rest looked up from reference TRBV5-1 and TRBJ1-4, is KAGVTQTPRYLIKTRGQQVTLSCSPISGHRSVSWYQQTPGQGLQFLFEYFSETQRNKGNFPGRFSGRQFSNSRSEMNVSTLELGDSALYLCASSNLTGTAYEKLFFGSGTQLSVL.

This chain uses TRBV10-3 with TRBJ1-6, with D unresolved. Germline CDR1 reads ENHRY; CDR2 reads SYGVKD. V was pared by 4 bases and J by 8 bases, with 12 bases between. This CDR3 has 14 residues. CDR3 protein: CAISVGGADSPLHF. The CDR3 nucleotides read TGTGCCATCAGTGTGGGCGGAGCGGATTCACCCCTCCACTTT.

This clonotype was counted ten times or more. The gene calls are TRBV3-1 and TRBJ1-5, with D possibly TRBD1 on 6 matching bases. CDR1 is LGHDT and CDR2 is YNNKEL in the germline V gene (reference sequence). V was clipped by 5 bases and J by 6 bases, with 14 bases between them. This CDR3 region has 14 residues. CDR3 sequence: CASSGTLGGQPQHF. CDR3 nucleotide sequence: TGTGCCAGCAGCGGGACTTTAGGGGGTCAGCCCCAGCATTTT.

This clonotype was seen only a few times. The gene calls are TRBV28 and TRBJ2-6; D call uncertain. Trimming removed 8 bases at V and 0 bases at J, with 17 bases between. Germline V CDR1 and CDR2: MDHEN, SYDVKM. The CDR3 totals 17 residues. CDR3: CASGSRVQTSGANVLTF. CDR3 DNA: TGTGCCAGCGGGTCTAGGGTGCAGACCTCTGGGGCCAACGTCCTGACTTTC.

The table lists this clonotype with a few counts. V is TRBV29-1 and J is TRBJ2-5, with 10 positions matching TRBD2. CDR3 length equals 14 residues. Unmatched junction bases numbered 7, after V lost 2 bases and J lost 7 bases. Germline values: CDR1 SQVTM, CDR2 ANQGSEA. Here the CDR3 DNA reads TGCAGCGTTGAAATAGCGGGGGGCCCACGGACCCAGTACTTC. This translates into CSVEIAGGPRTQYF.

This clonotype was observed many times. The chain recombines TRBV7-8 with TRBJ1-5; a weak D match, TRBD1 (5 bases). Germline V gene lookup returns CDR1 SGHVS and CDR2 FQNEAQ. The CDR3 is made up of 15 amino acids. The V and J ends lost 2 bases and 7 bases respectively, with 15 bases between them. DNA of the CDR3: TGTGCCAGCAGCTTACCAGGGCAGGGTGAACAGCCCCAGCATTTT. Translating gives CASSLPGQGEQPQHF.

In the case of this clonotype: This may be a read error: a much more frequent sequence differs by one nucleotide. This rearrangement joins TRBV7-2 to TRBJ2-1; 11 nucleotides align to TRBD2. This CDR3 spans 14 amino acids. CDR1 and CDR2 from the germline V gene are SGHTA and FQGNSA. As DNA, the CDR3 is TGTGTCAGCAGCTCCGGGACTAGCGGCAATGAGCAGTTCTTC. This gives the protein CVSSSGTSGNEQFF.

The chain is built from TRBV7-2 and TRBJ2-5; 12 bases align to TRBD2. CDR3 size: 19 residues. CDR1 SGHTA and CDR2 FQGNSA come from the germline V gene. V lost 3 bases to trimming and J lost 3 bases; unmatched junction nucleotides: 14. CDR3 sequence: CASSFKWLAGGLSEETQYF. The CDR3 DNA follows: TGTGCCAGCAGCTTCAAATGGCTAGCGGGGGGGCTGTCAGAAGAGACCCAGTACTTC. The full variable domain, with the rest looked up from reference TRBV7-2 and TRBJ2-5, is GAGVSQSPSNKVTEKGKDVELRCDPISGHTALYWYRQSLGQGLEFLIYFQGNSAPDKSGLPSDRFSAERTGGSVSTLTIQRTQQEDSAVYLCASSFKWLAGGLSEETQYFGPGTRLLVL.

The gene calls are TRBV20-1 and TRBJ2-5; a weak D match, TRBD1 (5 bases). The CDR3 consists of 16 residues. V lost 0 bases and J lost 2, with 16 bases in between. CDR1 and CDR2 (germline): DFQATT, SNEGSKA (reference sequence). Written as DNA, the CDR3 is TGCAGTGCTAGAGATCCTCAGCAGGGTGGGCAAGAGACCCAGTACTTC. Translating gives CSARDPQQGGQETQYF.

The J gene is TRBJ1-3, the V gene TRBV13; no clear D. Trimming shortened V by 8 bases and J by 7 bases, and 12 bases separated the two germline ends. CDR1 and CDR2 from the germline V gene are PRHDT and FYEKMQ (reference sequence). This CDR3 is built from 12 residues. CDR3 nucleotides: TGTGCCAGCTCCTTCAGTAGTAACACCATATATTTT. Translating gives CASSFSSNTIYF.

The rearrangement links TRBV20-1 to TRBJ2-2; the match to TRBD1 covers 7 bases. J was trimmed by 8 bases and V by 3 bases; bases with no gene match: 3. The CDR3 has 12 residues. The germline CDR1 and CDR2 sequences are DFQATT and SNEGSKA (reference sequence). The CDR3 loop is CSARSGGGELFF. CDR3 DNA sequence: TGCAGTGCTAGGTCAGGGGGTGGGGAGCTGTTTTTT.

This clonotype was seen only once. The J gene is TRBJ2-7, the V gene TRBV19; D remains unclear. Trimming cost V 2 bases and J 0 bases, with 8 bases left between them. Germline V lookup: CDR1 LNHDA, CDR2 SQIVND (reference sequence). This CDR3 has 14 amino acids. The CDR3 is CASSITFSSYEQYV. The CDR3 DNA follows: TGTGCCAGTAGTATAACCTTTAGCTCCTACGAGCAGTACGTC.

This clonotype was observed many times. This CDR3 is CASSLSAMVTGELFF. The CDR3 bases are TGTGCCAGCAGCCTAAGCGCGATGGTCACCGGGGAGCTGTTTTTT. The chain employs TRBV5-4 and TRBJ2-2; D call uncertain. Germline CDR1 SGHNT, CDR2 YYREEE (reference sequence). V lost 4 bases and J 4 bases, leaving 14 bases between the germline ends. The CDR3 has 15 amino acids.

This clonotype was seen repeatedly, ten times or more. The rearrangement joins TRBV6-2 or TRBV6-3 to TRBJ2-5; no reliable D call. V lost 0 bases to trimming and J lost 5 bases, with 13 bases between them. In germline, CDR1 is MNHEY, CDR2 SVGEGT. The CDR3 is 15 residues long. The CDR3 nucleotides are TGTGCCAGCAGTTACTCGACTTTTGGTGAGGAGACCCAGTACTTC. It yields the protein CASSYSTFGEETQYF.

This clonotype was found many times. The chain combines TRBV7-6 with TRBJ2-1; perhaps TRBD2 as D (6 bases). V was pared by 5 bases and J by 8 bases, with 13 bases between. The CDR3 is 13 residues long. CDR1 SGHVS and CDR2 FNYEAQ come from the germline V gene. The chain's CDR3 is CASSAGPGHEQFF. In nucleotides, the CDR3 is TGTGCCAGCAGCGCGGGACCAGGGCATGAGCAGTTCTTC.

Only a few counts were recorded for this clonotype. This chain links TRBV30 with TRBJ1-1, with D maybe TRBD1 (5 bases). Germline CDR1 GTSNPN, CDR2 SVGIG (reference sequence). With 4 bases removed from V and 4 bases from J, the gap between germline ends came to 16 bases. The CDR3 has 14 residues. This CDR3 is CAWTRTTGTTEAFF. CDR3 coding DNA: TGTGCCTGGACACGGACAACAGGTACCACTGAAGCTTTCTTT.

This clonotype has a handful of counts. The J gene is TRBJ2-1, the V gene TRBV4-3; 10 bases are shared with TRBD2. With 3 bases clipped from V and 7 bases from J, the junction kept 3 bases outside the gene matches. CDR1 and CDR2 from the germline V gene are LGHNA and YSLEER. The length of the CDR3 is 14 residues. DNA of the CDR3: TGCGCCAGCAGCCAGATACTAGCGGGGAATGAGCAGTTCTTC. Its translation is CASSQILAGNEQFF.

Many counts were recorded for this clonotype. The CDR3 bases are TGTGCCAGCAGACTGACCGGGACTAGATACAATGAGCAGTTCTTC. This gives the protein CASRLTGTRYNEQFF. The chain is built from TRBV12-3 or TRBV12-4 and TRBJ2-1; 8 bases are a match to TRBD2. CDR3 size: 15 residues. The ends lost 6 bases at V and 4 bases at J; junction bases unmatched: 8.

V is TRBV2 and J is TRBJ1-2; 8 bases are shared with TRBD1. CDR3 length: 14 residues. V trimming: 9 bases; J trimming: 8 bases; junction bases outside the gene matches: 14. Germline V gene lookup returns CDR1 SNHLY and CDR2 FYNNEI. This CDR3 is CASVPFGQGRGYTF. The DNA of the CDR3 is TGTGCCAGTGTCCCCTTTGGACAGGGTCGAGGCTACACCTTC. Using reference TRBV2 and TRBJ1-2 for the parts outside the CDR3, the full variable domain is EPEVTQTPSHQVTQMGQEVILRCVPISNHLYFYWYRQILGQKVEFLVSFYNNEISEKSEIFDDQFSVERPDGSNFTLKIRSTKLEDSAMYFCASVPFGQGRGYTFGSGTRLTVV.

This rearrangement joins TRBV20-1 to TRBJ2-3; 7 nucleotides match TRBD1. Looked up from germline, CDR1 is DFQATT and CDR2 is SNEGSKA (reference sequence). The CDR3 spans 15 residues. V gave up 2 bases and J gave up 4 bases; unmatched junction bases: 9. The CDR3 coding sequence is TGCAGTGCTAGAATTCTCAGGGGGATATCAGATACGCAGTATTTT. Its protein product is CSARILRGISDTQYF.

V usage is TRBV6-5 and J usage is TRBJ2-7, with unresolved D. V lost 6 bases and J 6 bases, leaving 12 bases between the germline ends. The germline gives CDR1 MNHEY, CDR2 SVGAGI. The CDR3 has 12 residues. This chain's CDR3 is CASSSRAGEQYV. CDR3 DNA sequence: TGTGCCAGCAGCAGCAGAGCCGGCGAGCAGTACGTC.

This clonotype occurred a few times. This chain uses TRBV20-1 with TRBJ1-4; maybe TRBD1 (5 bases). Deletions cut 5 bases from V and 8 bases from J, with 18 bases between. Per germline, CDR1 DFQATT and CDR2 SNEGSKA (reference sequence). This CDR3 has 14 residues. CDR3 DNA sequence: TGCAGTGCTGAAGTTGGGACTGGCGGGGAAAAACTGTTTTTT. Amino acid sequence: CSAEVGTGGEKLFF.

In this sample, this clonotype turned up many times. The chain is built from TRBV7-9 and TRBJ1-1, with D possibly TRBD1 on 6 matching bases. V lost 4 bases and J lost 5, with 17 bases in between. This CDR3 has 15 amino acids. Germline V gives CDR1 SEHNR, CDR2 FQNEAQ (reference sequence). CDR3 loop: CASSSPTGARTEAFF. For the CDR3, the DNA is TGTGCCAGCAGCTCACCCACGGGGGCTAGGACTGAAGCTTTCTTT.

The chain employs TRBV4-1 and TRBJ1-6, with no clear D. The CDR3 loop spans 15 amino acids. Germline V gene lookup returns CDR1 MGHRA and CDR2 YSYEKL. V lost 0 bases, J lost 12 bases, and 15 bases lay in between. The CDR3 protein is CASSQDRPTRGPLHF. In DNA, the CDR3 is TGCGCCAGCAGCCAAGATCGTCCCACCCGGGGACCCCTCCACTTT.

This clonotype was seen many times. This chain connects TRBV6-6 to TRBJ2-4; D uncertain. The CDR3 length is 20 residues. Trimming left V 4 bases short and J 0 bases short, with 25 bases between. Germline V gene data show CDR1 as MNHNY and CDR2 as SVGAGI (reference sequence). The DNA of the CDR3 is TGTGCCAGCAGTTCCGCCTTAGGACGGGCAGCTCCGTTAGCCAAAAACATTCAGTACTTC. As protein: CASSSALGRAAPLAKNIQYF.

This clonotype was seen only a few times. This chain connects TRBV12-3 or TRBV12-4 to TRBJ2-3; D remains unclear. The germline V and J ends were trimmed by 7 bases and 4 bases, with 12 bases remaining between them. This CDR3 comprises 13 residues. The CDR3 bases are TGTGCCAGCAAAAAATTAGGCCCAGATACGCAGTATTTT. Encoded protein: CASKKLGPDTQYF.

This clonotype has only a few counts. This chain joins TRBV5-1 and TRBJ2-5, with D perhaps given as TRBD1 or TRBD2 (5 bases each). CDR3 length equals 13 residues. Deletions cut 3 bases from V and 0 bases from J, with 6 bases between. The germline V gene has CDR1 SGHRS and CDR2 YFSETQ. CDR3 in amino acids: CASSWGYQETQYF. In DNA form, the CDR3 reads TGCGCCAGCAGCTGGGGGTACCAAGAGACCCAGTACTTC.

This clonotype has only a few counts. V and J are TRBV5-1 and TRBJ2-1; the match to TRBD2 covers 9 bases. Germline V gene sequence: CDR1 SGHRS, CDR2 YFSETQ. The ends lost 7 bases at V and 8 bases at J; junction bases unmatched: 4. This CDR3 region has 12 residues. The DNA of the CDR3 is TGCGCCAGCTCCCGACTAGCGGATGAGCAGTTCTTC. Translated, it gives CASSRLADEQFF.